This is a list of T cell receptor beta chains from one sample in a study of blood T cell repertoires in COVID-19. Sequencing used immunoSEQ multiplex PCR; TCRdb keeps in-frame clones, though not all of them. The repertoire holds 310,000 or so clones, with 75% to 95% as singletons. Source material: PBMCs or T cells enriched from blood (not recorded which). The receptors originated from a woman aged 25 to 39 who had recovered from COVID-19. Each CDR3 is given with its conserved first and last residue. Fields, in order: D gene, J gene, clone size, V gene, CDR3 protein, CDR3 DNA. D genes are given only for firm matches. Part of the rows lack a size; the others show once, few, many or a class for expanded clones.

>NA|TRBJ1-6|NA|TRBV18
CASSPIRAQEVRASPLHF
TGTGCCAGCTCACCAATAAGGGCCCAGGAGGTCAGAGCCTCACCCCTCCACTTT
>NA|TRBJ2-7|NA|TRBV5-6
CASSLQGRYEQYF
TGTGCCAGCAGCTTACAGGGTCGCTACGAGCAGTACTTC
>NA|TRBJ2-2|NA|TRBV12-3/TRBV12-4
CASSYPAGELFF
TGTGCCAGCAGTTACCCGGCCGGGGAGCTGTTTTTT
>TRBD2|TRBJ2-7|NA|TRBV28
CASSSPSTTGGEQYF
TGTGCCAGCAGTTCCCCTTCAACAACGGGAGGCGAGCAGTACTTC
>TRBD1|TRBJ2-5|once|TRBV7-9
CASSPMGTGETQYF
TGTGCCAGCAGCCCAATGGGGACAGGAGAGACCCAGTACTTC
>TRBD1|TRBJ2-5|NA|TRBV7-2
CASSLPRDRGRETQYF
TGTGCCAGCAGCTTACCCCGGGACAGGGGGCGAGAGACCCAGTACTTC
>NA|TRBJ2-7|NA|TRBV14
CASSLGLSGEQYF
TGTGCCAGCAGCCTAGGATTATCCGGGGAGCAGTACTTC
>NA|TRBJ2-7|NA|TRBV28
CASRNPQAYEQYF
TGTGCCAGCAGAAACCCTCAGGCCTACGAGCAGTACTTC
>TRBD2|TRBJ2-7|NA|TRBV5-5
CASSLGWREGLEQYF
TGTGCCAGCAGCTTGGGTTGGCGGGAGGGCCTCGAGCAGTACTTC
>NA|TRBJ2-5|once|TRBV7-2
CASSLGQEETQYF
TGTGCCAGCAGCTTAGGACAAGAAGAGACCCAGTACTTC
>TRBD1|TRBJ2-7|NA|TRBV9
CASSFRDRGWEQYF
TGTGCCAGCAGCTTCCGGGACAGGGGATGGGAGCAGTACTTC
>TRBD2|TRBJ2-3|NA|TRBV5-5
CASSSRGGTDTQYF
TGTGCCAGCAGCTCACGGGGGGGCACAGATACGCAGTATTTT
>NA|TRBJ2-1|NA|TRBV18
CASSPSSVSSYNEQFF
TGTGCCAGCTCACCTTCTAGCGTAAGCTCCTACAATGAGCAGTTCTTC
>NA|TRBJ1-5|NA|TRBV7-3
CASSLPGQPQHF
TGTGCCAGCAGCTTACCAGGGCAGCCCCAGCATTTT
>TRBD2|TRBJ2-7|few|TRBV4-3
CASSQLAGSPYEQYF
TGCGCCAGCAGCCAATTAGCGGGATCCCCCTACGAGCAGTACTTC
>NA|TRBJ2-3|NA|TRBV7-2
CASSLGQNTDTQYF
TGTGCCAGCAGCTTAGGGCAGAACACAGATACGCAGTATTTT
>NA|TRBJ2-3|NA|TRBV7-9
CASSLGAGTSQYF
TGTGCCAGCAGCCTCGGGGCGGGGACGTCGCAGTATTTT
>NA|TRBJ2-1|NA|TRBV15
CATSRDFKESSYNEQFF
TGTGCCACCAGCAGAGATTTTAAGGAGAGCTCCTACAATGAGCAGTTCTTC
>TRBD1|TRBJ2-1|NA|TRBV5-1
CASSWGQNNEQFF
TGCGCCAGCAGCTGGGGACAGAACAATGAGCAGTTCTTC
>NA|TRBJ2-1|NA|TRBV6-5
CASSYGGYNEQFF
TGTGCCAGCAGTTACGGCGGATACAATGAGCAGTTCTTC